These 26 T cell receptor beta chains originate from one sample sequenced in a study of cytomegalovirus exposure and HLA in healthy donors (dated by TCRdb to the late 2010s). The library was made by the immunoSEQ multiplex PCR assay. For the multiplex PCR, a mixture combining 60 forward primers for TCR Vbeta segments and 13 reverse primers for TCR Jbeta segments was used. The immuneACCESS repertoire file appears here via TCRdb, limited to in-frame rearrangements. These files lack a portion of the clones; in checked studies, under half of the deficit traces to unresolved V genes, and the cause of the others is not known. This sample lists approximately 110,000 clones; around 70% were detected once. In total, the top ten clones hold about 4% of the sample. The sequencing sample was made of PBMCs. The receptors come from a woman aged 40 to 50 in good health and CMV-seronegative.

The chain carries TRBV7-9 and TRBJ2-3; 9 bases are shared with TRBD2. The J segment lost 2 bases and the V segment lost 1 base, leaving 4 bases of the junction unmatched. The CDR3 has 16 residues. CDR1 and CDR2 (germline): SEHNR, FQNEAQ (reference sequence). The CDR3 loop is CASSLGLAELTDTQYF. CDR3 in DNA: TGTGCCAGCAGCTTAGGACTAGCGGAGCTCACAGATACGCAGTATTTT.

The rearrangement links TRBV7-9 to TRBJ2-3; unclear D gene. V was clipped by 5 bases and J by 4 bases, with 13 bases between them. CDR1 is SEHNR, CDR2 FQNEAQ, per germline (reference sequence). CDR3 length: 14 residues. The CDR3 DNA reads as TGTGCCAGCAGCCCAAAGAGAGCTGCAGATACGCAGTATTTT. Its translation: CASSPKRAADTQYF.

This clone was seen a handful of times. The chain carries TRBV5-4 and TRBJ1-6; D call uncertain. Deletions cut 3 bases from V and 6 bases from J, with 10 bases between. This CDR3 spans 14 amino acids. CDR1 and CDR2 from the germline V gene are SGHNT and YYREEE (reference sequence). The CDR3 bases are TGTGCCAGCAGCTCGCCCGGGATTAATTCACCCCTCCACTTT. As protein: CASSSPGINSPLHF.

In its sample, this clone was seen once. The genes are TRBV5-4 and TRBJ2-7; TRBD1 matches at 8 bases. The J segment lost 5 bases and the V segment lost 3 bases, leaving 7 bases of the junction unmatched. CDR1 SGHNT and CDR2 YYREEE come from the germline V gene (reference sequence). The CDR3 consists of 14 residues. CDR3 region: CASSSRQGTNEQYF. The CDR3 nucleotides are TGTGCCAGCAGCTCAAGACAGGGGACCAACGAGCAGTACTTC. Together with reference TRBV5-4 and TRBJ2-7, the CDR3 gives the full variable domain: ETGVTQSPTHLIKTRGQQVTLRCSSQSGHNTVSWYQQALGQGPQFIFQYYREEENGRGNFPPRFSGLQFPNYSSELNVNALELDDSALYLCASSSRQGTNEQYFGPGTRLTVT.

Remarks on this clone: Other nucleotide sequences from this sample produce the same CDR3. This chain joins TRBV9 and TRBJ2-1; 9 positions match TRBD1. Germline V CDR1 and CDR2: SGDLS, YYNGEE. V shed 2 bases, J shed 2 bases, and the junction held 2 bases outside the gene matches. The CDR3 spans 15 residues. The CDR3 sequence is CASSVDRGPYNEQFF. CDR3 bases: TGTGCCAGCAGCGTGGACAGGGGCCCCTACAATGAGCAGTTCTTC.

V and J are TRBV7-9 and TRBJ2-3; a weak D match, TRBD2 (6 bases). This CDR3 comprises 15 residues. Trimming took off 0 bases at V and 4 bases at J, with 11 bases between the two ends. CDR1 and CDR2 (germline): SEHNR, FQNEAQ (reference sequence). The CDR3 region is CASSLAAGGPDTQYF. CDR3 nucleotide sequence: TGTGCCAGCAGCTTAGCGGCAGGAGGGCCAGATACGCAGTATTTT.

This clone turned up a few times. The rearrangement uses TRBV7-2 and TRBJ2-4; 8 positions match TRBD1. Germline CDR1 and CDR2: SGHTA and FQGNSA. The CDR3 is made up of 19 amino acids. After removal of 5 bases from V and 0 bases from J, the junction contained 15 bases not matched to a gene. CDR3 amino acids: CASSPRQGTGVLAKNIQYF. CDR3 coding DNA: TGTGCCAGCAGCCCACGACAGGGGACAGGAGTTCTAGCCAAAAACATTCAGTACTTC.

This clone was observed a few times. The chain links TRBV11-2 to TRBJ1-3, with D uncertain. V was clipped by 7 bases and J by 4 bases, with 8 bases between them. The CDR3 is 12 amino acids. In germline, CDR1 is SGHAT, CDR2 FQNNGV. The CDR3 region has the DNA TGTGCCAGCACCCGTTCCGGAAACACCATATATTTT. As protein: CASTRSGNTIYF.

This chain's CDR3 is CASNGQPKDGYTF. CDR3 nucleotides: TGTGCCAGTAACGGACAGCCCAAGGACGGCTACACCTTC. This chain uses TRBV19 with TRBJ1-2, with D possibly TRBD1 on 6 matching bases. This CDR3 comprises 13 residues. Trimming shortened V by 7 bases and J by 8 bases, and 17 bases separated the two germline ends. The germline CDR1 and CDR2 sequences are LNHDA and SQIVND (reference sequence).

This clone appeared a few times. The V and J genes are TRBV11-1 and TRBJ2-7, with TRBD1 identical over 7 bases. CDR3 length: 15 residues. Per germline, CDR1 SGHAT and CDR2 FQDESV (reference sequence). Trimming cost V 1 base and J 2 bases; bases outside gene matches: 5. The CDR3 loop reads CASSLGGGQAYEQYF. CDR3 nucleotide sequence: TGTGCCAGCAGCTTAGGAGGGGGCCAGGCCTACGAGCAGTACTTC.

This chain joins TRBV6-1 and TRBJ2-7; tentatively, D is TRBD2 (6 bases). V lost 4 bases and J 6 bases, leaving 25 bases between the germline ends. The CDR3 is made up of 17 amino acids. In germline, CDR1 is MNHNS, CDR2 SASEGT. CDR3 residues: CASSGPGTLNRGSEQYF. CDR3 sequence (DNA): TGTGCCAGCAGTGGTCCCGGGACTCTCAATCGGGGTTCCGAGCAGTACTTC.

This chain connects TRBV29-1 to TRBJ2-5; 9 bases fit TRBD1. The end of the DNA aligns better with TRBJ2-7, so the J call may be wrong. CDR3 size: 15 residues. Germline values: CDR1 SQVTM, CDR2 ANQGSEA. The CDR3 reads CSVQGSGTGPYEQYF. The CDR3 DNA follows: TGCAGCGTCCAAGGGTCCGGGACAGGGCCCTACGAGCAGTACTTC.

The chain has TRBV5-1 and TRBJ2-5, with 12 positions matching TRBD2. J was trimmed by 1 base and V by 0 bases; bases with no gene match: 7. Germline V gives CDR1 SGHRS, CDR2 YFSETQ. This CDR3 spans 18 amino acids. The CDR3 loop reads CASSLVASGGARQETQYF. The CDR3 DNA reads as TGCGCCAGCAGCTTGGTAGCTAGCGGGGGGGCCCGCCAAGAGACCCAGTACTTC.

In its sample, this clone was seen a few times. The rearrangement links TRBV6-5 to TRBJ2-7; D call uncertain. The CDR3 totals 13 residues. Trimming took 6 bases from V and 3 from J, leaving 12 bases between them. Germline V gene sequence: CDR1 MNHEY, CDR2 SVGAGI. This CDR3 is CASSRDSLYEQYF. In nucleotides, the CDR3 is TGTGCCAGCAGCCGAGACTCCCTCTACGAGCAGTACTTC.

CDR3 nucleotides: TGTGCCAGCACCTCCCCGGGGGGGGACTATGGCTACACCTTC. This translates into CASTSPGGDYGYTF. This chain links TRBV9 with TRBJ1-2, with a tentative D call TRBD1 (5 bases). Germline assignment: CDR1 SGDLS and CDR2 YYNGEE. V dropped 6 bases and J dropped 3 bases, with 15 bases sitting between them. This CDR3 contains 14 residues. Based on the CDR3 plus reference TRBV9 and TRBJ1-2, the full variable domain is DSGVTQTPKHLITATGQRVTLRCSPRSGDLSVYWYQQSLDQGLQFLIQYYNGEERAKGNILERFSAQQFPDLHSELNLSSLELGDSALYFCASTSPGGDYGYTFGSGTRLTVV.

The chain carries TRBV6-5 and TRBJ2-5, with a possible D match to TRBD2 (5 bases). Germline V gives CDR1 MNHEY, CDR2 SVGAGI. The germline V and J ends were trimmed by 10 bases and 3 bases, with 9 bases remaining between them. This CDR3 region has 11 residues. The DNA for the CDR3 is TGTGCCACAAGCGGCGAAGAGACCCAGTACTTC. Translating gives CATSGEETQYF.

The CDR3 DNA is TGTGCCAGCAGCTTAGGTGGTGGGTCGGAGGGCCTTTACAATGAGCAGTTCTTC. Protein: CASSLGGGSEGLYNEQFF. The chain carries TRBV7-9 and TRBJ2-1, with a weak D call TRBD2 (6 bases). This CDR3 contains 18 residues. Germline assignment: CDR1 SEHNR and CDR2 FQNEAQ (reference sequence). V lost 1 base and J lost 4, with 20 bases in between.

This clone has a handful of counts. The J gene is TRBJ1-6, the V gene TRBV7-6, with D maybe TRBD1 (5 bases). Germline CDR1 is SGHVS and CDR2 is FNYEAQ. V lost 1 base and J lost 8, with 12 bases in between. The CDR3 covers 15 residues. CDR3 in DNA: TGTGCCAGCAGCTTAGATCAGGGAGGACATTCACCCCTCCACTTT. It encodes CASSLDQGGHSPLHF.

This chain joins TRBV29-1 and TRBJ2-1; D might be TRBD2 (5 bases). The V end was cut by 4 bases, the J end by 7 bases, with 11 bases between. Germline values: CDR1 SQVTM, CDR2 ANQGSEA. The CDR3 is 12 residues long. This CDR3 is CSVVRAGNEQFF. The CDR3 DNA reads TGCAGCGTTGTTAGGGCGGGTAATGAGCAGTTCTTC.

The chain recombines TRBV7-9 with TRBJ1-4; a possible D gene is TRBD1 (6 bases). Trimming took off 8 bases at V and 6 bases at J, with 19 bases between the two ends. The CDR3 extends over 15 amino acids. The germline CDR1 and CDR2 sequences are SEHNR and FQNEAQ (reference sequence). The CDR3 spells CASVTYGTRDEKLFF. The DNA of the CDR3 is TGTGCCAGCGTCACCTACGGGACAAGGGATGAAAAACTGTTTTTT.

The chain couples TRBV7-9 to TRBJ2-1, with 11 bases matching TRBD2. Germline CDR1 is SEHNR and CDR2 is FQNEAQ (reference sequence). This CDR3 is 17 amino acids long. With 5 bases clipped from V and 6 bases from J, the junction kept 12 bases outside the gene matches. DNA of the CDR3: TGTGCCAGCAGCCTAAATAGCGGGGGGGCCAACGGCAATGAGCAGTTCTTC. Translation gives CASSLNSGGANGNEQFF.

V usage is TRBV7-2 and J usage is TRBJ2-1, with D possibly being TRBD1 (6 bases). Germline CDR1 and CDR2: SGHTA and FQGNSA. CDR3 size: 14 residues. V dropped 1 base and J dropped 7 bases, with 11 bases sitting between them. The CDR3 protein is CASSLVNRENEQFF. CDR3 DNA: TGTGCCAGCAGCTTAGTGAACAGGGAGAATGAGCAGTTCTTC.

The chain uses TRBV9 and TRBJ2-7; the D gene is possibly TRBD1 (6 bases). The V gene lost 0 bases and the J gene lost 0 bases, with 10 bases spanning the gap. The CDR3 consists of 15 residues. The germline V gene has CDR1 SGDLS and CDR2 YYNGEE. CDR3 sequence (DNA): TGTGCCAGCAGCGTAGCGGACAGAGGCTCCTACGAGCAGTACTTC. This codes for CASSVADRGSYEQYF.

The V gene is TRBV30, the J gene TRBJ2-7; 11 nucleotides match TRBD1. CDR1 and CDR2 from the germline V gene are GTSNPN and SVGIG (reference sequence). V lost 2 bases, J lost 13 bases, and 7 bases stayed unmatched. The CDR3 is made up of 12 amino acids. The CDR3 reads CAWSKGTGGSYF. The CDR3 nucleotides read TGTGCCTGGAGTAAGGGGACAGGGGGTAGTTACTTC. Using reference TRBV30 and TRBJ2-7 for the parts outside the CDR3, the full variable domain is SQTIHQWPATLVQPVGSPLSLECTVEGTSNPNLYWYRQAAGRGLQLLFYSVGIGQISSEVPQNLSASRPQDRQFILSSKKLLLSDSGFYLCAWSKGTGGSYFGPGTRLTVT.

In DNA form, the CDR3 reads TGTGCCAGTAGCAGAAAATTACGGACTACCGCCACCGGGGAGCTGTTTTTT. Amino acids: CASSRKLRTTATGELFF. The chain couples TRBV19 to TRBJ2-2, with D possibly being TRBD2 (6 bases). This CDR3 comprises 17 residues. V lost 6 bases, J lost 4 bases, and 21 bases lay in between. Germline-derived CDR1 and CDR2 are LNHDA and SQIVND (reference sequence). The full variable domain, rest sourced from reference TRBV19 and TRBJ2-2, is DGGITQSPKYLFRKEGQNVTLSCEQNLNHDAMYWYRQDPGQGLRLIYYSQIVNDFQKGDIAEGYSVSREKKESFPLTVTSAQKNPTAFYLCASSRKLRTTATGELFFGEGSRLTVL.

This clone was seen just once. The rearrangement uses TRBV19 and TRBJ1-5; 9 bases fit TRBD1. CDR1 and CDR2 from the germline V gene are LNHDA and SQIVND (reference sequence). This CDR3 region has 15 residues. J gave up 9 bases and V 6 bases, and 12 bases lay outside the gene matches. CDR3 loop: CASSPGQGTLRPQHF. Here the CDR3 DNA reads TGTGCCAGTAGCCCGGGACAGGGAACTCTAAGGCCCCAGCATTTT.